Listed below are T cell receptor beta chains from one sample, sequenced in a study of cytomegalovirus exposure and HLA in healthy donors. Measured with immunoSEQ multiplex PCR; TCRdb has only the in-frame clones, and not every one. The repertoire includes some 140,000 clones, approximately 85% of them detected once, and about 6.7% sits in the top ten. Sequenced sample: PBMCs. These receptors came from a woman younger than 45 in good health and CMV-seropositive. Both conserved end residues are part of each CDR3. The D gene is left open where the match is weak. Size is stated for part of the rows, as once, few or many counts, or as a class when the clone is expanded.

CDR3: CASSYPDRDSGYTF
DNA: TGTGCCAGCAGCTACCCCGACAGGGATAGTGGCTACACCTTC
V: TRBV7-9
J: TRBJ1-2
size: .
D: TRBD1

CDR3: CASRLGTGGYNEQFF
DNA: TGTGCCAGCAGGCTCGGGACAGGGGGCTACAATGAGCAGTTCTTC
V: TRBV27
J: TRBJ2-1
size: .
D: TRBD1

CDR3: CASSLSGVETYEQYF
DNA: TGCGCCAGCAGCCTCTCCGGGGTCGAAACCTACGAGCAGTACTTC
V: TRBV5-1
J: TRBJ2-7
size: .
D: .

CDR3: CASSSQGSEQYF
DNA: TGTGCCAGCAGCTCACAGGGGAGCGAGCAGTACTTC
V: TRBV5-6
J: TRBJ2-7
size: .
D: TRBD1

CDR3: CASSQGEDGHGGYTF
DNA: TGTGCCAGCAGCCAAGGGGAGGACGGGCATGGTGGCTACACCTTC
V: TRBV4-2
J: TRBJ1-2
size: .
D: .

CDR3: CASQGAYEQYF
DNA: TGTGCCTCCCAAGGAGCCTACGAGCAGTACTTC
V: TRBV7-9
J: TRBJ2-7
size: .
D: .

CDR3: CASSQPIPGSDEKLFF
DNA: TGCGCCAGCAGCCAGCCAATCCCGGGGAGCGATGAAAAACTGTTTTTT
V: TRBV5-1
J: TRBJ1-4
size: .
D: .

CDR3: CAWSASGYGYTF
DNA: TGTGCCTGGAGCGCCTCAGGGTATGGCTACACCTTC
V: TRBV30
J: TRBJ1-2
size: .
D: .

CDR3: CASSPGSSLNEKLFF
DNA: TGTGCCAGCAGTCCTGGGAGCTCCCTGAATGAAAAACTGTTTTTT
V: TRBV28
J: TRBJ1-4
size: .
D: .

CDR3: CASSLVDFTTEAFF
DNA: TGCGCCAGCAGCTTGGTAGATTTTACGACTGAAGCTTTCTTT
V: TRBV5-1
J: TRBJ1-1
size: .
D: .

CDR3: CASSPGQGDPAFF
DNA: TGTGCCAGCAGTCCCGGACAGGGGGATCCGGCTTTCTTT
V: TRBV2
J: TRBJ1-1
size: .
D: TRBD1

CDR3: CASSTQNTEAFF
DNA: TGTGCCAGCAGCACCCAGAACACTGAAGCTTTCTTT
V: TRBV21-1
J: TRBJ1-1
size: .
D: .

CDR3: CASSKGVGALSYNSPLHF
DNA: TGTGCCAGCAGCAAGGGGGTGGGGGCCCTCTCCTATAATTCACCCCTCCACTTT
V: TRBV21-1
J: TRBJ1-6
size: .
D: .

CDR3: CASSLGGKETQYF
DNA: TGTGCCAGCAGTTTGGGGGGTAAAGAGACCCAGTACTTC
V: TRBV28
J: TRBJ2-5
size: .
D: .

CDR3: CASLGASQGTQYF
DNA: TGTGCCAGTTTGGGGGCGTCCCAGGGGACCCAGTACTTC
V: TRBV9
J: TRBJ2-5
size: .
D: .

CDR3: CASSITGDNEQFF
DNA: TGTGCCAGCAGCATCACAGGTGACAATGAGCAGTTCTTC
V: TRBV7-8
J: TRBJ2-1
size: .
D: .

CDR3: CASSLRSEGATEAFF
DNA: TGTGCCAGCAGCTTAAGGTCCGAGGGGGCCACTGAAGCTTTCTTT
V: TRBV7-9
J: TRBJ1-1
size: .
D: TRBD1

CDR3: CASSFHTGKETQYF
DNA: TGCGCCAGCAGCTTTCATACAGGGAAAGAGACCCAGTACTTC
V: TRBV5-1
J: TRBJ2-5
size: .
D: .

CDR3: CASQAGRNEKLFF
DNA: TGTGCCAGCCAAGCAGGCCGTAATGAAAAACTGTTTTTT
V: TRBV19
J: TRBJ1-4
size: .
D: .

CDR3: CASSGPSVGTDTQYF
DNA: TGTGCCAGCAGCGGCCCTAGCGTTGGCACAGATACGCAGTATTTT
V: TRBV5-4
J: TRBJ2-3
size: once
D: .

CDR3: CASSWTVTEAFF
DNA: TGTGCCAGCAGTTGGACAGTCACTGAAGCTTTCTTT
V: TRBV28
J: TRBJ1-1
size: .
D: .

CDR3: CASSFRGLETQYF
DNA: TGTGCTAGCAGCTTCAGGGGCCTGGAGACCCAGTACTTC
V: TRBV7-7
J: TRBJ2-5
size: .
D: .

CDR3: CASRPNSGGLNEQFF
DNA: TGTGCCAGCAGACCCAATAGCGGGGGCCTCAATGAGCAGTTCTTC
V: TRBV2
J: TRBJ2-1
size: once
D: TRBD2

CDR3: CASSSGTGGVWTEAFF
DNA: TGTGCCAGCAGTTCCGGGACAGGGGGCGTGTGGACTGAAGCTTTCTTT
V: TRBV27
J: TRBJ1-1
size: .
D: TRBD1

CDR3: CASSSNRNTEAFF
DNA: TGTGCCAGCAGCTCCAATAGGAACACTGAAGCTTTCTTT
V: TRBV7-2
J: TRBJ1-1
size: .
D: .

CDR3: CASSQTSGPSTDTQYF
DNA: TGTGCCAGCAGCCAGACTAGCGGCCCTAGCACAGATACGCAGTATTTT
V: TRBV28
J: TRBJ2-3
size: .
D: TRBD2

CDR3: CASSLWTGVNSGNTIYF
DNA: TGTGCCAGCAGCCTTTGGACAGGCGTTAACTCCGGAAACACCATATATTTT
V: TRBV11-2
J: TRBJ1-3
size: few
D: TRBD1

CDR3: CASSLGGRAGANVLTF
DNA: TGTGCCAGCAGCTTGGGAGGGAGGGCTGGGGCCAACGTCCTGACTTTC
V: TRBV5-4
J: TRBJ2-6
size: .
D: TRBD2

CDR3: CASSEGWEWQPQHF
DNA: TGTGCCAGCAGTGAAGGCTGGGAGTGGCAGCCCCAGCATTTT
V: TRBV2
J: TRBJ1-5
size: .
D: .

CDR3: CASSDFSTEAFF
DNA: TGTGCCAGCAGTGACTTCAGCACTGAAGCTTTCTTT
V: TRBV6-1
J: TRBJ1-1
size: .
D: .

CDR3: CAWAGQAYGYTF
DNA: TGTGCCTGGGCGGGACAGGCGTATGGCTACACCTTC
V: TRBV30
J: TRBJ1-2
size: .
D: TRBD1

CDR3: CASSLAGGDKQYF
DNA: TGTGCCAGCAGCTTAGCGGGGGGAGACAAGCAGTACTTC
V: TRBV11-3
J: TRBJ2-7
size: .
D: TRBD2

CDR3: CASSSQATDTQYF
DNA: TGTGCCAGCAGCTCCCAGGCCACAGATACGCAGTATTTT
V: TRBV11-2
J: TRBJ2-3
size: .
D: .

CDR3: CASSGDRGEKLFF
DNA: TGTGCCAGCTCCGGGGACAGGGGTGAAAAACTGTTTTTT
V: TRBV18
J: TRBJ1-4
size: .
D: TRBD1

CDR3: CASSAGGVSQETQYF
DNA: TGTGCCAGCAGCGCGGGGGGGGTTTCCCAAGAGACCCAGTACTTC
V: TRBV9
J: TRBJ2-5
size: .
D: TRBD2

CDR3: CASKGQGSTDTQYF
DNA: TGTGCCAGCAAGGGACAGGGAAGCACAGATACGCAGTATTTT
V: TRBV28
J: TRBJ2-3
size: .
D: TRBD1

CDR3: CASSQTGTGEEKLFF
DNA: TGCGCCAGCAGCCAAACCGGGACAGGGGAGGAAAAACTGTTTTTT
V: TRBV5-1
J: TRBJ1-4
size: .
D: TRBD1

CDR3: CASSFRDREGNEQFF
DNA: TGTGCCAGCAGCTTCCGGGACAGGGAAGGAAATGAGCAGTTCTTC
V: TRBV5-6
J: TRBJ2-1
size: .
D: TRBD1

CDR3: CASGISGAQETQYF
DNA: TGTGCCAGCGGAATTAGCGGAGCTCAAGAGACCCAGTACTTC
V: TRBV9
J: TRBJ2-5
size: .
D: .

CDR3: CASNWRDTIYF
DNA: TGTGCCAGCAACTGGAGGGACACCATATATTTT
V: TRBV6-1
J: TRBJ1-3
size: once
D: .

CDR3: CAWSPSGRAETQYF
DNA: TGTGCCTGGAGTCCCAGCGGGAGGGCGGAGACCCAGTACTTC
V: TRBV30
J: TRBJ2-5
size: .
D: TRBD2

CDR3: CASSEDSPYNEQFF
DNA: TGTGCCAGCAGCGAGGACAGCCCCTACAATGAGCAGTTCTTC
V: TRBV11-3
J: TRBJ2-1
size: .
D: .

CDR3: CAWSVRDGQAFF
DNA: TGTGCCTGGAGTGTACGGGATGGGCAAGCTTTCTTT
V: TRBV30
J: TRBJ1-1
size: few
D: .

CDR3: CAWSVGWSSNTGELFF
DNA: TGTGCCTGGAGTGTAGGTTGGAGCTCGAACACCGGGGAGCTGTTTTTT
V: TRBV30
J: TRBJ2-2
size: .
D: .

CDR3: CASSQLGGGLETQYF
DNA: TGCGCCAGCAGCCAACTGGGCGGGGGGCTGGAGACCCAGTACTTC
V: TRBV4-1
J: TRBJ2-5
size: .
D: TRBD2

CDR3: CASSPGQGYSEAFF
DNA: TGTGCCAGCAGTCCCGGACAGGGTTATTCGGAAGCTTTCTTT
V: TRBV28
J: TRBJ1-1
size: .
D: TRBD1

CDR3: CASSMAEGLGAYEQFF
DNA: TGTGCCAGCAGCATGGCTGAGGGACTAGGGGCCTATGAGCAGTTCTTC
V: TRBV5-8
J: TRBJ2-1
size: .
D: TRBD2

CDR3: CASSPSVLGGSSYNEQFF
DNA: TGTGCCAGCTCACCATCGGTCCTTGGCGGGAGCTCCTACAATGAGCAGTTCTTC
V: TRBV18
J: TRBJ2-1
size: .
D: TRBD2

CDR3: CANSLLTFGGDYEQYF
DNA: TGTGCCAACAGTCTCCTCACCTTCGGGGGGGACTACGAGCAGTACTTC
V: TRBV28
J: TRBJ2-7
size: .
D: TRBD2

CDR3: CASSLGGSEETQYF
DNA: TGTGCCAGCAGTTTGGGGGGGTCCGAAGAGACCCAGTACTTC
V: TRBV28
J: TRBJ2-5
size: .
D: TRBD2

CDR3: CSANPGSSYNEQFF
DNA: TGCAGCGCGAACCCCGGGAGCTCCTACAATGAGCAGTTCTTC
V: TRBV29-1
J: TRBJ2-1
size: .
D: .

CDR3: CASSLLENTEAFF
DNA: TGTGCCAGCAGTTTATTAGAGAACACTGAAGCTTTCTTT
V: TRBV27
J: TRBJ1-1
size: once
D: .

CDR3: CASSYSLQGTQKLFF
DNA: TGTGCCAGCAGTTACTCGTTACAGGGCACGCAAAAACTGTTTTTT
V: TRBV6-5
J: TRBJ1-4
size: .
D: .